This T cell receptor beta chain was captured by sequencing in a study of T cell responses to AZD1222 COVID-19 vaccine. From germline, CDR1 is SGHRS and CDR2 YFSETQ. The CDR3 extends over 14 amino acids. V dropped 4 bases and J dropped 3; count of bases not matched to a gene: 3. Sequencing was performed with immunoSEQ multiplex PCR; in TCRdb, only in-frame clones are kept and a portion is missing. Altogether tens of thousands of clones are present, 89% being singletons, with the ten largest covering about 5%. The chain couples TRBV5-1 to TRBJ1-3; 8 bases are shared with TRBD1. This TCR derives from an adult who received the AZD1222 COVID-19 vaccine. Sequenced here: peripheral blood, sampled 28 days after the second AZD1222 dose. The chain's CDR3 is CASSKTGVGNTIYF. The CDR3 bases are TGCGCCAGCAGCAAGACAGGGGTTGGAAACACCATATATTTT.